The 6 T cell receptor beta chains below were found in one sample sequenced in a study of blood T cell repertoires in COVID-19. The data were produced by immunoSEQ multiplex PCR, yet TCRdb's version contains in-frame clones alone and is incomplete. The sample lists tens of thousands of clones; about 90% were seen once. Sequencing input: peripheral blood. The source of these receptors is an elderly man in a cohort sampled during active COVID-19.

This chain joins TRBV4-2 and TRBJ2-5, with 8 bases aligning to TRBD2. CDR1 is LGHNA and CDR2 is YNFKEQ in the germline V gene. The CDR3 contains 16 residues. V gave up 0 bases and J gave up 5 bases; unmatched junction bases: 8. Here the CDR3 DNA reads TGTGCCAGCAGCCAAGAGAGCGGGGGACCACCGGAGACCCAGTACTTC. Translation gives CASSQESGGPPETQYF.

V and J are TRBV5-5 and TRBJ1-4, with 7 bases aligning to TRBD1. The germline V gene has CDR1 SGHKS and CDR2 YYEKEE (reference sequence). The CDR3 is 15 residues long. V dropped 4 bases and J dropped 0; count of bases not matched to a gene: 3. The CDR3 nucleotides are TGTGCCAGCAGCCGTACAGGGGCAACTAATGAAAAACTGTTTTTT. It yields the protein CASSRTGATNEKLFF.

The genes are TRBV18 and TRBJ2-7, with 11 bases lining up with TRBD2. CDR1 and CDR2 from the germline V gene are KGHSH and LQKENI. The CDR3 is 15 residues long. After removal of 4 bases from V and 1 base from J, the junction contained 3 bases not matched to a gene. The CDR3 region has the DNA TGTGCCAGCTCACTAACTAGCGGGGGTTCCTACGAGCAGTACTTC. It specifies CASSLTSGGSYEQYF.

V gene TRBV6-5 combines with J gene TRBJ1-2, with a weak D call TRBD1 (5 bases). With 4 bases removed from V and 7 bases from J, the gap between germline ends came to 19 bases. The CDR3 has 15 amino acids. Germline V lookup: CDR1 MNHEY, CDR2 SVGAGI. The DNA for the CDR3 is TGTGCCAGCAGTTTTAACCCCGGGACGGGGGGTGGCTACACCTTC. It is translated as CASSFNPGTGGGYTF.

The chain joins TRBV11-3 to TRBJ2-7, with D tentatively TRBD1 (6 bases). Trimming removed 5 bases at V and 0 bases at J, with 11 bases between. This CDR3 region has 14 residues. CDR1 SGHNT and CDR2 YENEEA come from the germline V gene. CDR3 sequence: CASSPRTASYEQYF. The CDR3 DNA follows: TGTGCCAGCAGCCCAAGGACAGCCTCCTACGAGCAGTACTTC. Based on the CDR3 plus reference TRBV11-3 and TRBJ2-7, the full variable domain is EAGVVQSPRYKIIEKKQPVAFWCNPISGHNTLYWYLQNLGQGPELLIRYENEEAVDDSQLPKDRFSAERLKGVDSTLKIQPAELGDSAVYLCASSPRTASYEQYFGPGTRLTVT.

The CDR3, as DNA: TGTGCCTGGCGTTTACAGGGCGGGGGCTATGGCTACACCTTC. This sequence encodes CAWRLQGGGYGYTF. The chain couples TRBV30 to TRBJ1-2, with D maybe TRBD1 (6 bases). Germline V CDR1 and CDR2: GTSNPN, SVGIG (reference sequence). The CDR3 length is 14 residues. V gave up 5 bases and J gave up 4 bases, with 17 bases separating them.